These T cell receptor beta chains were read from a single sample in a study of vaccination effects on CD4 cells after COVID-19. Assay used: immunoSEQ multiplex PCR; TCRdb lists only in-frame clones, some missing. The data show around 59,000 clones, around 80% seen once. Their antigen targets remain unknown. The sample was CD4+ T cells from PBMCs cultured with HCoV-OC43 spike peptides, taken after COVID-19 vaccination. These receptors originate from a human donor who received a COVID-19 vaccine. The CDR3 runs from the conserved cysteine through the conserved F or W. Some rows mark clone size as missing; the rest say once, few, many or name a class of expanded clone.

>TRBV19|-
CATRETEIEAFF
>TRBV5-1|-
CASTPGGGNTGELFF
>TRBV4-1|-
CASSVRRGGTDTQYF
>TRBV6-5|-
CASSYFSGTSYGYTF
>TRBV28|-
CASSFLAGNGQPQHF
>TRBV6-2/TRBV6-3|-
CASSSSGLAGNTQYF
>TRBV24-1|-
CATSDSTSGTGGYNEQFF
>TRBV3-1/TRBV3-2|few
CASSQSYPGTVNTEAFF
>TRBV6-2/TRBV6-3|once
CASSSTGTGVHEQFF
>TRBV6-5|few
CASIGVTGELFF
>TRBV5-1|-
CASSLRPRQGYTGELFF
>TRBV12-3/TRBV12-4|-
CASSLYSQETQYF
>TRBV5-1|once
CASSRGTGDSPLHF
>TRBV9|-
CASSDRGVPGELFF
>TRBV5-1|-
CASSLFAGGLPQETQYF
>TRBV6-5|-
CASRKGNTEAFF
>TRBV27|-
CASSSGGRGNTIYF
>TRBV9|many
CASSVSESTNEKLFF
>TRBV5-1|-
CASHGGSTDTQYF
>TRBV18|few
CASSPPGSVYSNQPQHF
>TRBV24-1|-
CATSDPGTGANVLTF
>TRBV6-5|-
CASRGTAQETQYF
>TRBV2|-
CASKWAGAGSPLHF
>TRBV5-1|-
CASSLEATDTGELFF
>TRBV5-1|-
CASSHGTASNIQYF
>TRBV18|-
CASSPTLGETQYF
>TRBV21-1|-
CASSAGRTALAKNIQYF
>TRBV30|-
CAWSPGTVEEKLFF